The rows below give T cell receptor beta chains drawn from one sample of a study of a mutant IDH1 vaccine in newly diagnosed glioma. Using immunoSEQ multiplex PCR, the repertoire was profiled, and TCRdb retains in-frame clones only, with some absent. The sample holds about 65,000 clones, 80% to 90% seen once. Their antigens are not known. Source: PBMCs, taken from a glioma patient whose treatment included an IDH1 peptide vaccine. These receptors all stem from a man younger than 45 with glioma. The conserved cysteine and the conserved F or W are not part of the CDR3 here.

v_call cdr3_length cdr3_aa
TRBV19 14 ASTPPRQGKGVIQY
TRBV27 15 ASSLSSPGWQGRAAF
TRBV5-1 9 ASSLAETQY
TRBV5-1 13 ASSQGQGGTTEAF
TRBV6-6 12 ASSPPTGNYGYT
TRBV6-6 14 ASLNRQGRMDTEAF
TRBV18 10 ASSPGSYEQY
TRBV2 11 ASSESNPYGYT
TRBV4-1 14 ASSLTSGGVGETQY
TRBV7-6 12 ASSLGGLADEQY
TRBV29-1 12 SVWTGDPTGGYT
TRBV4-1 16 ASSQYPVGLGVGLTQY
TRBV5-1 15 ASSLGVGGDGNQPQH
TRBV6-5 13 ASRRTSGRGNEQF
TRBV21-1 19 ASSAITGVHPPSPNSYEQY
TRBV7-1 13 ASSLALGPSSPLH
TRBV9 13 ASSVGGTSAGELF
TRBV5-1 12 ASSLERDFSPLH
TRBV19 13 ASSVPGGAGNTIY
TRBV11-2 9 ASSPSDEQF
TRBV19 13 ASRFETGFSNEQF
TRBV2 12 ASTTGPTWGELF
TRBV5-1 13 ASSLAGAGGTPLH
TRBV7-8 11 ASSQTGETEAF
TRBV6-5 13 ASSYSHRVGNEQF
TRBV6-1 14 ASSDPLAANTGELF
TRBV19 10 ASSLRGGEQF